These T cell receptor beta chains were read from a single sample in a study of T cell changes during pregnancy in multiple sclerosis. The method was immunoSEQ multiplex PCR; TCRdb's version includes in-frame clones alone and lacks a portion of them. This table holds 50,000 to 65,000 clones, roughly 92% found once. The sequencing here drew on CD8+ T cells from peripheral blood mononuclear cells, taken in the second trimester of pregnancy. The origin of the receptors is a female donor with multiple sclerosis, enrolled in a pregnancy study. Both conserved end residues are part of each CDR3. The D gene is left open where the match is weak. Clone size is not always given. Where it is, it says once, few, many or a class for expanded clones.

J | D | size | V | CDR3 | DNA
TRBJ2-7 | TRBD1 | - | TRBV27 | CASSQRTGAYEQYF | TGTGCCAGCAGTCAGCGGACAGGAGCCTACGAGCAGTACTTC
TRBJ2-1 | TRBD2 | - | TRBV7-8 | CASSRREGRNEQFF | TGTGCCAGCAGTAGGCGGGAGGGCCGAAATGAGCAGTTCTTC
TRBJ2-1 | - | once | TRBV11-3 | CASSSRTAPNEQFF | TGTGCCAGCAGCTCAAGGACAGCCCCCAATGAGCAGTTCTTC
TRBJ2-1 | TRBD1 | - | TRBV5-6 | CASSSERTGGYEQFF | TGTGCCAGCAGCTCCGAGAGGACAGGGGGCTATGAGCAGTTCTTC
TRBJ2-1 | TRBD2 | - | TRBV6-6 | CASRIGTSSYNEQFF | TGTGCCAGCAGGATAGGGACTAGCTCCTACAATGAGCAGTTCTTC
TRBJ2-7 | TRBD2 | - | TRBV6-1 | CASSVLHSGRDDEQYF | TGTGCCAGCAGTGTCCTTCATAGCGGGAGGGACGACGAGCAGTACTTC
TRBJ2-7 | TRBD2 | - | TRBV10-2 | CASSEPASGSLFEQYF | TGCGCCAGCAGTGAGCCAGCTAGCGGGAGTCTCTTCGAGCAGTACTTC
TRBJ2-6 | TRBD1 | - | TRBV18 | CASSPTGGLSGANVLTF | TGTGCCAGCTCACCGACAGGGGGCCTCTCTGGGGCCAACGTCCTGACTTTC
TRBJ1-1 | - | once | TRBV6-1 | CASSARENTEAFF | TGTGCCAGCAGTGCGAGGGAGAACACTGAAGCTTTCTTT
TRBJ2-2 | TRBD1 | - | TRBV5-1 | CASSLEGDSNTGELFF | TGCGCCAGCAGCTTGGAGGGGGACAGTAACACCGGGGAGCTGTTTTTT
TRBJ2-1 | TRBD1 | - | TRBV10-1 | CASSSGTGAYNEQFF | TGCGCCAGCAGTTCCGGGACAGGGGCCTACAATGAGCAGTTCTTC
TRBJ2-7 | - | - | TRBV29-1 | CSVEDGTNSYEQYF | TGCAGCGTTGAAGATGGGACAAACTCCTACGAGCAGTACTTC
TRBJ2-7 | - | - | TRBV5-1 | CASSLGVGREDYEQYF | TGCGCCAGCAGCTTGGGGGTAGGCAGGGAGGACTACGAGCAGTACTTC